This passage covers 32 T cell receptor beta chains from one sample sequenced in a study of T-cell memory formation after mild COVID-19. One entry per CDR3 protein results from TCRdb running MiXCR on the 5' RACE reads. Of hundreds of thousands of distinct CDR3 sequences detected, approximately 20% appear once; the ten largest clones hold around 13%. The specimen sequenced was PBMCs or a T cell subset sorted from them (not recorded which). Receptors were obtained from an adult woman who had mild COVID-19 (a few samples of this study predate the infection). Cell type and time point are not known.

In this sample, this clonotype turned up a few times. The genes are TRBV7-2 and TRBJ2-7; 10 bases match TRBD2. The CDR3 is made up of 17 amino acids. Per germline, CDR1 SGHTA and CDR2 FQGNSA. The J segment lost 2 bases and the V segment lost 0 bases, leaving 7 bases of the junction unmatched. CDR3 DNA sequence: TGTGCCAGCAGCTTAGCTCCTGCTAGCGGGGGCGCCTACGAGCAGTACTTC. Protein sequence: CASSLAPASGGAYEQYF. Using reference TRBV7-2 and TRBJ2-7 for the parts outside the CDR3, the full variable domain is GAGVSQSPSNKVTEKGKDVELRCDPISGHTALYWYRQSLGQGLEFLIYFQGNSAPDKSGLPSDRFSAERTGGSVSTLTIQRTQQEDSAVYLCASSLAPASGGAYEQYFGPGTRLTVT.

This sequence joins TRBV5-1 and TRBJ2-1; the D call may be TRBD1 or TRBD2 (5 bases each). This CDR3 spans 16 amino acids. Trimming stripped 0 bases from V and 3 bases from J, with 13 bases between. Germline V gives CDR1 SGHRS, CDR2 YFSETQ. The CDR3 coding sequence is TGCGCCAGCAGCTTGGGATCCGGGGCAGGCTACAATGAGCAGTTCTTC. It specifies CASSLGSGAGYNEQFF.

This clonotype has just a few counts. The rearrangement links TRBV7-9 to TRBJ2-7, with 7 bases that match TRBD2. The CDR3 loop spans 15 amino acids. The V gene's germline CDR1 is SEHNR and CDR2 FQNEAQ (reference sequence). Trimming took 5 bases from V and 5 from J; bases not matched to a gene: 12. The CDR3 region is CASSARRREYDEQYF. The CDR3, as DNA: TGTGCCAGCAGCGCGAGACGGCGGGAGTACGACGAGCAGTACTTC.

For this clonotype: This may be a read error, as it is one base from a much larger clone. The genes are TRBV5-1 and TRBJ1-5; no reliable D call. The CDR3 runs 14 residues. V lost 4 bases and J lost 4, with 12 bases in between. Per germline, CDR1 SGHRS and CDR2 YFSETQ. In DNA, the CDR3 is TGCGCCAGCAGCGTCTGGACTGAGAATCAGCCCCAGCATTTT. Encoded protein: CASSVWTENQPQHF.

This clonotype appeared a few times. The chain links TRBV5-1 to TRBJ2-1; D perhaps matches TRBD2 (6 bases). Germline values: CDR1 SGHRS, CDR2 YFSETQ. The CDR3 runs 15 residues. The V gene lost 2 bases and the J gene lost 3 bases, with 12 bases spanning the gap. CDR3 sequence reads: CASSLNWRDYNEQFF. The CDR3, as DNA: TGCGCCAGCAGCTTAAATTGGAGGGACTACAATGAGCAGTTCTTC.

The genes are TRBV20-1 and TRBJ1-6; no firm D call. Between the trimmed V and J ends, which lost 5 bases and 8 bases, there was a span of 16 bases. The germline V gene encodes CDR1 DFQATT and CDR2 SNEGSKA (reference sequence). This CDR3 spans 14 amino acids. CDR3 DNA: TGCAGTGCTCGAAGGGAGTCGGGGTATTCACCCCTCCACTTT. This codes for CSARRESGYSPLHF.

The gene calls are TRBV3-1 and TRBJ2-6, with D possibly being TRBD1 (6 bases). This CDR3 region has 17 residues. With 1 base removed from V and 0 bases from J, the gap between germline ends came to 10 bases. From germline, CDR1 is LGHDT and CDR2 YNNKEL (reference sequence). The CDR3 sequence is CASSQGVGGSGANVLTF. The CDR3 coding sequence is TGTGCCAGCAGCCAAGGCGTAGGGGGCTCTGGGGCCAACGTCCTGACTTTC.

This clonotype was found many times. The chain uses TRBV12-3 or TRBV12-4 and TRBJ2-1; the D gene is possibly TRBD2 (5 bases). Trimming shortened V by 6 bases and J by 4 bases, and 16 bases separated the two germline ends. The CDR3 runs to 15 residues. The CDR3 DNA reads TGTGCCAGCAGGGTGGGGAGTGCCGTTTACAATGAGCAGTTCTTC. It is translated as CASRVGSAVYNEQFF.

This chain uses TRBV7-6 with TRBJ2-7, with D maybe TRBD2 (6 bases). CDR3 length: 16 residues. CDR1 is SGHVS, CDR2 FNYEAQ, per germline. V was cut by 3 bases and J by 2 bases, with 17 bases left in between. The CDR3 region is CASSLLMGGTPYEQYF. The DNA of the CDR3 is TGTGCCAGCAGCTTGTTGATGGGAGGTACCCCCTACGAGCAGTACTTC.

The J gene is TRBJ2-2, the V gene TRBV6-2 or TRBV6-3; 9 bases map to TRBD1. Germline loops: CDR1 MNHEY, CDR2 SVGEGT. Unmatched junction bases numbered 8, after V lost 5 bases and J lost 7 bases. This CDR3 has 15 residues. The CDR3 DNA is TGTGCCAGCAGTACGGGACAGGGTCATAGCGGGGAGCTGTTTTTT. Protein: CASSTGQGHSGELFF.

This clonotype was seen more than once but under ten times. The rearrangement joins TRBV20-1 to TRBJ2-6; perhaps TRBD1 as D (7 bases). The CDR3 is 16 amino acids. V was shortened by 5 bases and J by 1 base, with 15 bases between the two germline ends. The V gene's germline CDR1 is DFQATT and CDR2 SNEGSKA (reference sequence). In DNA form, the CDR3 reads TGCAGTGCTCGCGGGACAGACAAATCTGGGGCCAACGTCCTGACTTTC. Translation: CSARGTDKSGANVLTF.

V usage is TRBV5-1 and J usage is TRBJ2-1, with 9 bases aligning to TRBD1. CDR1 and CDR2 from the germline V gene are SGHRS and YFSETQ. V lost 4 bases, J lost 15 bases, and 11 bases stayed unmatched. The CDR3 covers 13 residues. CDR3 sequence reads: CASSQNIQGARFF. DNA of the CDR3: TGCGCCAGCAGCCAAAACATACAGGGGGCGCGGTTCTTC.

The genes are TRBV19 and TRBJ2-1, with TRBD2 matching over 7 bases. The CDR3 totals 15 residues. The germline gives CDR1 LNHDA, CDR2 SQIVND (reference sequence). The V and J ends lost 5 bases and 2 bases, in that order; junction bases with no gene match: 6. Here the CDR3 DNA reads TGTGCCAGTAGTGCGGGACTATCCACCTACAATGAGCAGTTCTTC. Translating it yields CASSAGLSTYNEQFF. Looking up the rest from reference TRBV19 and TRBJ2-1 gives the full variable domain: DGGITQSPKYLFRKEGQNVTLSCEQNLNHDAMYWYRQDPGQGLRLIYYSQIVNDFQKGDIAEGYSVSREKKESFPLTVTSAQKNPTAFYLCASSAGLSTYNEQFFGPGTRLTVL.

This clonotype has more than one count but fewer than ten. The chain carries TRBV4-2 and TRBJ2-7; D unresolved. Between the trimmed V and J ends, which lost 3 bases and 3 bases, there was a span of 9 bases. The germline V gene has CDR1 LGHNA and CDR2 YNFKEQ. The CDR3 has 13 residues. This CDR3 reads CASSHSPGYEQYF. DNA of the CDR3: TGTGCCAGCAGCCATTCCCCTGGCTACGAGCAGTACTTC.

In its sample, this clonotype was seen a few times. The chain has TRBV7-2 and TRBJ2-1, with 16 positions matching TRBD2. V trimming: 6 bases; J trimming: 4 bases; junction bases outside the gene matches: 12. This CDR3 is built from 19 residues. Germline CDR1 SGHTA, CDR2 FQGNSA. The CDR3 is CASRPNAGLAGGPYNEQFF. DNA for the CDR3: TGTGCCAGCAGACCAAACGCGGGACTAGCGGGAGGGCCGTACAATGAGCAGTTCTTC.

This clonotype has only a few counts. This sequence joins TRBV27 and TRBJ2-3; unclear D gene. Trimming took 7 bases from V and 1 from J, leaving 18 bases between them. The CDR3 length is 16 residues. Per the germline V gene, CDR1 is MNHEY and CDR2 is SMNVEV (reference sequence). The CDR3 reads CASTTANSFGTDTQYF. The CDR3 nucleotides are TGTGCCAGCACCACTGCGAATAGCTTTGGCACAGATACGCAGTATTTT.

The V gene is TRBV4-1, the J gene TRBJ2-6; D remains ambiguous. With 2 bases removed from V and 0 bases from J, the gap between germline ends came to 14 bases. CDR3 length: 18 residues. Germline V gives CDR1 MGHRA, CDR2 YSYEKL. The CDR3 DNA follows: TGCGCCAGCAGCCAAATTCAGGTCCCATCCTCTGGGGCCAACGTCCTGACTTTC. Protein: CASSQIQVPSSGANVLTF.

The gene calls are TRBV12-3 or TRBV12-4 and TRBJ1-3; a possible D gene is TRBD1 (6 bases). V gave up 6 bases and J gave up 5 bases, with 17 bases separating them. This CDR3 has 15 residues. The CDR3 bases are TGTGCCAGCAGAATTTGGACAGCCAAAAGAAACACCATATATTTT. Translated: CASRIWTAKRNTIYF.

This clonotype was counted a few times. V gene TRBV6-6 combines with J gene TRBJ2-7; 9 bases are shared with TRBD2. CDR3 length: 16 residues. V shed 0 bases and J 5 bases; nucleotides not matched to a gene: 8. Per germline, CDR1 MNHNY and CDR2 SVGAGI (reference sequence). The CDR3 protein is CASSYSGGGANHEQYF. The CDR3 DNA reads TGTGCCAGCAGTTACTCGGGCGGGGGGGCCAATCACGAGCAGTACTTC.

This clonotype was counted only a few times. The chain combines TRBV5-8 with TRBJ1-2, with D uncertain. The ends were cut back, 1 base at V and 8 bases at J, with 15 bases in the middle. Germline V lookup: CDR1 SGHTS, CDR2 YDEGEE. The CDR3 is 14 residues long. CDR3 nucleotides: TGTGCCAGCAGCTTGCCCGGTATAGGCGGGGGCTACACCTTC. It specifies CASSLPGIGGGYTF.

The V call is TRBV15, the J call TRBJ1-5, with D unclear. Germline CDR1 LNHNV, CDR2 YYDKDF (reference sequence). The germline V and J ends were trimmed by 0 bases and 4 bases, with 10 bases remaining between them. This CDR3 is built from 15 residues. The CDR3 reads CATSRDWSRNQPQHF. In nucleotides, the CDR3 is TGTGCCACCAGCAGAGATTGGAGCCGGAATCAGCCCCAGCATTTT.

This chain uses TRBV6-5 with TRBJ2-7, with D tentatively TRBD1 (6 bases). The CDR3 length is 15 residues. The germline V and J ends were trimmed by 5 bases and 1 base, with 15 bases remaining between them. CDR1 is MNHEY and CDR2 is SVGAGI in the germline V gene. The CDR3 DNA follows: TGTGCCAGCAGTGCAACAGGGCTCAGTTCCTACGAGCAGTACTTC. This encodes CASSATGLSSYEQYF.

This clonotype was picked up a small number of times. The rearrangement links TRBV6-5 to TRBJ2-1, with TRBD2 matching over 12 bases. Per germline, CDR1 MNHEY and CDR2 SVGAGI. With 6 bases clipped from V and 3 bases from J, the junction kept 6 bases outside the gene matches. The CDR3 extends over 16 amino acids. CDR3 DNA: TGTGCCAGCAGCAGGACTAGCGGGGAGTTCTACAATGAGCAGTTCTTC. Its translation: CASSRTSGEFYNEQFF.

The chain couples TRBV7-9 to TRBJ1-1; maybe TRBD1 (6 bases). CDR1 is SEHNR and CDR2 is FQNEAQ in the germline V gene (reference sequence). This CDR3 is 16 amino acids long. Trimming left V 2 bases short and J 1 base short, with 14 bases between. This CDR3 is CASSLPPSGANTEAFF. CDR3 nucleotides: TGTGCCAGCAGCTTACCGCCATCAGGGGCGAACACTGAAGCTTTCTTT.

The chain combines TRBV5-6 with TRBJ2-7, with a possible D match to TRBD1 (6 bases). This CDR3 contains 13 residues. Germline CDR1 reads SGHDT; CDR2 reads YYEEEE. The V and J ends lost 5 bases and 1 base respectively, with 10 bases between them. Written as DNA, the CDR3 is TGTGCCAGCAGGAATCAGGGGTCCTACGAGCAGTACTTC. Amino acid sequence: CASRNQGSYEQYF.

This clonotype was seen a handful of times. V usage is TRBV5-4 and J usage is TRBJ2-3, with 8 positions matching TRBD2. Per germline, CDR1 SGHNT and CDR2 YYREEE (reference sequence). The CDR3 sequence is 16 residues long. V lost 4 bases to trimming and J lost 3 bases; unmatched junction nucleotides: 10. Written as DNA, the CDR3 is TGTGCCAGCAGCGTGGGACTAAGCGGGAGTACAGATACGCAGTATTTT. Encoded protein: CASSVGLSGSTDTQYF. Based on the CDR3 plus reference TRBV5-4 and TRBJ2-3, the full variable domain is ETGVTQSPTHLIKTRGQQVTLRCSSQSGHNTVSWYQQALGQGPQFIFQYYREEENGRGNFPPRFSGLQFPNYSSELNVNALELDDSALYLCASSVGLSGSTDTQYFGPGTRLTVL.

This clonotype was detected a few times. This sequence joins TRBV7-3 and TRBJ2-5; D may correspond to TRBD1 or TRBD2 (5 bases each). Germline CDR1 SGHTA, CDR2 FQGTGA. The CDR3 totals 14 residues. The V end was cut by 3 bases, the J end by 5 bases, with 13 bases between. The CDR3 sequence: CASSFTGRAETQYF. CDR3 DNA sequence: TGTGCCAGCAGCTTCACGGGGCGCGCGGAGACCCAGTACTTC.

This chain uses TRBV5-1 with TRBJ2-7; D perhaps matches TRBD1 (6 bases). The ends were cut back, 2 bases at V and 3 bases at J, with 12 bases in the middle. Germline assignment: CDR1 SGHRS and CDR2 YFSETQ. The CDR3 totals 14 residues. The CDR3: CASSFSGVFYEQYF. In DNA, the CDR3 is TGCGCCAGCAGCTTTTCAGGGGTCTTCTACGAGCAGTACTTC.

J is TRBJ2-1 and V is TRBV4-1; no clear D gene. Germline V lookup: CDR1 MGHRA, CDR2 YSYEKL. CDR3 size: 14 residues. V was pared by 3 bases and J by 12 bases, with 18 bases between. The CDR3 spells CASSHLSLASGQFF. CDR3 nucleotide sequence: TGCGCCAGCAGCCACCTATCCTTAGCTAGTGGGCAGTTCTTC.

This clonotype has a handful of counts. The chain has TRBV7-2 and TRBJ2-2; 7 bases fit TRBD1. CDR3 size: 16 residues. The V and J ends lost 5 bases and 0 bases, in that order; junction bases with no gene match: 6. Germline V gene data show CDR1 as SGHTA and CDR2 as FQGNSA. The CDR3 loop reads CASSPDRVPNTGELFF. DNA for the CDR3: TGTGCCAGCAGCCCCGACAGGGTCCCGAACACCGGGGAGCTGTTTTTT.

The CDR3 sequence is CASTRGLTYEQYF. CDR3 coding DNA: TGTGCCAGCACCCGGGGACTAACCTACGAGCAGTACTTC. V and J are TRBV12-3 or TRBV12-4 and TRBJ2-7; 7 bases fit TRBD2. The CDR3 extends over 13 amino acids. V dropped 7 bases and J dropped 2; count of bases not matched to a gene: 5.

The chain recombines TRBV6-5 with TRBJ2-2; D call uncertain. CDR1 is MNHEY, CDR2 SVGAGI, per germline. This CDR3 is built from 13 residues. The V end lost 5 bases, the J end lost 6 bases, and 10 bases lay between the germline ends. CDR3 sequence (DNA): TGTGCCAGCAGTCCCACCTGGGCCGGGGAGCTGTTTTTT. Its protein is CASSPTWAGELFF.